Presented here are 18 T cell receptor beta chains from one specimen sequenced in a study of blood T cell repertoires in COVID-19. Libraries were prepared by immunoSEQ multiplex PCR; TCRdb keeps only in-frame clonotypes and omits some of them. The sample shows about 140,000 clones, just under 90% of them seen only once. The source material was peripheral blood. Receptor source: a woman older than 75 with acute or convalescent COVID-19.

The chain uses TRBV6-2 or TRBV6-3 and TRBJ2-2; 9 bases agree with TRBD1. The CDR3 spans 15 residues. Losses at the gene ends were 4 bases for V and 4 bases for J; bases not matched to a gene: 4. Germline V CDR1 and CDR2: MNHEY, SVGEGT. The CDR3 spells CASSFWGQGTGELFF. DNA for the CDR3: TGTGCCAGCAGTTTCTGGGGACAGGGCACCGGGGAGCTGTTTTTT.

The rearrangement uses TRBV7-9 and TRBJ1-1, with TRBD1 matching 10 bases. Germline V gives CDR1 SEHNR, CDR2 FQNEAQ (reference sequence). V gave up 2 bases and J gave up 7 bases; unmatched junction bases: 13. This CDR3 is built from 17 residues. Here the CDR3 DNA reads TGTGCCAGCAGCTTAAAAGGGGGACAGGGGATGGCGTTTGAAGCTTTCTTT. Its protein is CASSLKGGQGMAFEAFF.

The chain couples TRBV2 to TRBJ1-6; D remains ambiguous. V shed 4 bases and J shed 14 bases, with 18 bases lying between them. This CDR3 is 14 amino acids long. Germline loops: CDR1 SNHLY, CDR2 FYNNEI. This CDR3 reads CASSGSVEALALHF. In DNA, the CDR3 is TGTGCCAGCAGTGGATCCGTAGAAGCCCTAGCCCTCCACTTT.

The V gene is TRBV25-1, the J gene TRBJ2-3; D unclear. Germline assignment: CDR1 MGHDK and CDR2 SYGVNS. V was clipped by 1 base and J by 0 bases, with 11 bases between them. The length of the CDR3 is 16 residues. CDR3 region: CASSEWARPSTDTQYF. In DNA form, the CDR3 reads TGTGCCAGCAGTGAATGGGCCAGACCTAGCACAGATACGCAGTATTTT.

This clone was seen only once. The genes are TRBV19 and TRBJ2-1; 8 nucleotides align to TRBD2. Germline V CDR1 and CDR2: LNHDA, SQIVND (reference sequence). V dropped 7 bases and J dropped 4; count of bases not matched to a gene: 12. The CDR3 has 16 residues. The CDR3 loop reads CASKRGNNLKYNEQFF. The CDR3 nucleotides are TGTGCCAGTAAGCGGGGGAACAACCTAAAATACAATGAGCAGTTCTTC.

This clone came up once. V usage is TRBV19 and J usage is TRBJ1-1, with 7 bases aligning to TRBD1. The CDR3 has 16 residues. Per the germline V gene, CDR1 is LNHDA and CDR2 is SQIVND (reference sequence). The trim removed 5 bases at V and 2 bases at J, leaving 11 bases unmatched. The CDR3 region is CASSYRSGTANTEAFF. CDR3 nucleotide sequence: TGTGCCAGTAGTTATCGCTCCGGGACAGCTAACACTGAAGCTTTCTTT.

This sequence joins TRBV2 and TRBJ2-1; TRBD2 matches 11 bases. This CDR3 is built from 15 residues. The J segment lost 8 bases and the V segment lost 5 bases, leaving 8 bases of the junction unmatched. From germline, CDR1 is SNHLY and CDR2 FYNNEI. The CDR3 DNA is TGTGCCAGCAGTCCACTAGCGGGGGCACAAGATGAGCAGTTCTTC. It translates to CASSPLAGAQDEQFF.

CDR3 protein: CASSIGTGGLEQYF. The CDR3 DNA sequence: TGTGCCAGCAGCATCGGGACAGGGGGTCTTGAGCAGTACTTC. The J gene is TRBJ2-7, the V gene TRBV11-1; 11 bases align to TRBD1. This CDR3 comprises 14 residues. Trimming cost V 5 bases and J 7 bases; bases outside gene matches: 7. Per the germline V gene, CDR1 is SGHAT and CDR2 is FQDESV (reference sequence).

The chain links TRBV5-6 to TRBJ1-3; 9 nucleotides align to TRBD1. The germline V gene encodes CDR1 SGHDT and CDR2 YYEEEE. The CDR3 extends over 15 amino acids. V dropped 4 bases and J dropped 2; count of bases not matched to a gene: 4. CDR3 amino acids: CASSLRDRAGNTIYF. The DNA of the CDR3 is TGTGCCAGCAGCCTCCGGGACAGGGCTGGAAACACCATATATTTT. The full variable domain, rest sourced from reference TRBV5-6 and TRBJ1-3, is DAGVTQSPTHLIKTRGQQVTLRCSPKSGHDTVSWYQQALGQGPQFIFQYYEEEERQRGNFPDRFSGHQFPNYSSELNVNALLLGDSALYLCASSLRDRAGNTIYFGEGSWLTVV.

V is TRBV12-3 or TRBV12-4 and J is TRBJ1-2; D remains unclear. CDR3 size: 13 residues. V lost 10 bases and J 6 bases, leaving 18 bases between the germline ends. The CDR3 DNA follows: TGTGCCACCGCCGGGAGGGCAGTCGATGGCTACACCTTC. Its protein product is CATAGRAVDGYTF.

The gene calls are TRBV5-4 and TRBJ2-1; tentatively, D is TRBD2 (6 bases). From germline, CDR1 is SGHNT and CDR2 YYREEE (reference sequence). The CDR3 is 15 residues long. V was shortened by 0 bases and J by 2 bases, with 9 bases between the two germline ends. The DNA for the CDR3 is TGTGCCAGCAGCTTGGCTAGCGCCGCCTACAATGAGCAGTTCTTC. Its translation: CASSLASAAYNEQFF.

The CDR3 loop is CASSLEGIGTNEKLFF. The CDR3 coding sequence is TGTGCCAGCAGCTTGGAGGGGATAGGGACTAATGAAAAACTGTTTTTT. The chain uses TRBV5-6 and TRBJ1-4; the D gene is possibly TRBD1 (5 bases). The germline CDR1 and CDR2 sequences are SGHDT and YYEEEE. This CDR3 comprises 16 residues. Trimming shortened V by 0 bases and J by 2 bases, and 11 bases separated the two germline ends.

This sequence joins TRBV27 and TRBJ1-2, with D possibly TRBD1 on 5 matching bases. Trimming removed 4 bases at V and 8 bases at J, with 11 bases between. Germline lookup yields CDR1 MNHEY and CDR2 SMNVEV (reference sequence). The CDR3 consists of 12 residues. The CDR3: CASSSNRIGYTF. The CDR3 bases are TGTGCCAGCAGTTCAAACAGGATCGGCTACACCTTC.

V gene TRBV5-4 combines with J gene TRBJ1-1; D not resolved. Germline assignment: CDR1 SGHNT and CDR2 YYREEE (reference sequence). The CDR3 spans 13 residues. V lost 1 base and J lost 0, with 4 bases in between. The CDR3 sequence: CASSLSLNTEAFF. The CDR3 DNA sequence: TGTGCCAGCAGCTTGAGCCTGAACACTGAAGCTTTCTTT.

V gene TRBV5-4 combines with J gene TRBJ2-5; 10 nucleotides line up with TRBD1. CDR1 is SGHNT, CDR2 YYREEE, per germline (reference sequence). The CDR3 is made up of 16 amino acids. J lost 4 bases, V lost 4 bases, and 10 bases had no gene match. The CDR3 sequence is CASSPADRGGGETQYF. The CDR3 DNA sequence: TGTGCCAGCAGCCCGGCGGACAGGGGGGGAGGAGAGACCCAGTACTTC.

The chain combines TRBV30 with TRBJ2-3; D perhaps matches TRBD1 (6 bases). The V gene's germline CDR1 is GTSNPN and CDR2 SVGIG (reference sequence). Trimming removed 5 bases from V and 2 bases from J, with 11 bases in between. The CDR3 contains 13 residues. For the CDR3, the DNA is TGTGCCTGGGGGACACATAACACAGATACGCAGTATTTT. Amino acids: CAWGTHNTDTQYF.

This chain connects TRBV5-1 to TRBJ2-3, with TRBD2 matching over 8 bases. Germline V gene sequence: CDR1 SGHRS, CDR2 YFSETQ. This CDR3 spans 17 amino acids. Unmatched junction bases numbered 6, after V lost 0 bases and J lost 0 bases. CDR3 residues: CASSLGLAGSSTDTQYF. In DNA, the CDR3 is TGCGCCAGCAGCTTGGGGCTAGCGGGTTCTAGCACAGATACGCAGTATTTT.

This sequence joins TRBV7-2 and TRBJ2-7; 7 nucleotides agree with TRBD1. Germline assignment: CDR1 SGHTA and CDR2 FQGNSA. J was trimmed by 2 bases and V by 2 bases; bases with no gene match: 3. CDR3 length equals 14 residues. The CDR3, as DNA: TGTGCCAGCAGCTTAATTACAGGGGCCTACGAGCAGTACTTC. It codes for CASSLITGAYEQYF.